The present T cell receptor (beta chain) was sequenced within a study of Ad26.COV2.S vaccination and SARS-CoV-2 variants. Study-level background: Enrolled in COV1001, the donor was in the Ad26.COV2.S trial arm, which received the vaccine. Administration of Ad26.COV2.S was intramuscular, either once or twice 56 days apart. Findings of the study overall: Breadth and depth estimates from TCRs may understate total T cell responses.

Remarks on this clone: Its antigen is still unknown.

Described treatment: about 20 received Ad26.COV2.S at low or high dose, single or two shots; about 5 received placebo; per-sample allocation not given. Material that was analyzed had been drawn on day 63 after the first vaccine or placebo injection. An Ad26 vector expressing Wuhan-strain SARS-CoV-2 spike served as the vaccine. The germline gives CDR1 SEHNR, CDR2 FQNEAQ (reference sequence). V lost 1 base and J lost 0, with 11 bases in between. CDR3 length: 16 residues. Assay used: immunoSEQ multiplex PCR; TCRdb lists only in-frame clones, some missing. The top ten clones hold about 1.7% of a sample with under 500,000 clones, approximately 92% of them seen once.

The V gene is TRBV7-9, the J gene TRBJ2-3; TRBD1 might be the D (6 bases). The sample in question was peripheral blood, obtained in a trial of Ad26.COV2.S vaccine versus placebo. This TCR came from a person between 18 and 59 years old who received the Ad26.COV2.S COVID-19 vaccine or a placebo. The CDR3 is CASSLGIQGSTDTQYF. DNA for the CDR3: TGTGCCAGCAGCTTAGGAATACAGGGAAGCACAGATACGCAGTATTTT.